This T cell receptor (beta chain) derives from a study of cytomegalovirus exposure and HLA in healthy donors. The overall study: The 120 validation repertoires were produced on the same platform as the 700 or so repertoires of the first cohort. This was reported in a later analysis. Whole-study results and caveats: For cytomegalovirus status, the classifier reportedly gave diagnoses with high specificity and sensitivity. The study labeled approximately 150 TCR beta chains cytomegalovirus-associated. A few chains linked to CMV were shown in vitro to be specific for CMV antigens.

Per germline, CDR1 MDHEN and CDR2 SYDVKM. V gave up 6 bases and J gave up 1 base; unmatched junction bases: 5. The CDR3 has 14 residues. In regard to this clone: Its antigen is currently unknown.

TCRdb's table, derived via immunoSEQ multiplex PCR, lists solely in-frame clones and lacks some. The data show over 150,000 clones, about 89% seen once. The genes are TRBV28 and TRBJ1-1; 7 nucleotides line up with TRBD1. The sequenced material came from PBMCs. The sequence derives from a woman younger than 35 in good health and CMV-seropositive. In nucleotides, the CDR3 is TGTGCCAGCAGCCCGGGACAGCAGAACACTGAAGCTTTCTTT. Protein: CASSPGQQNTEAFF. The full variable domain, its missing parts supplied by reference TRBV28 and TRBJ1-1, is DVKVTQSSRYLVKRTGEKVFLECVQDMDHENMFWYRQDPGLGLRLIYFSYDVKMKEKGDIPEGYSVSREKKERFSLILESASTNQTSMYLCASSPGQQNTEAFFGQGTRLTVV.